These T cell receptor beta chains were read from a single sample in a study of response to subunit inactivated influenza vaccine. One entry per CDR3 protein, called by TCRdb with MiXCR from the RT-PCR reads. The sample includes approximately 730,000 distinct CDR3 sequences, approximately 15% of them seen just once. The sequenced sample was PBMCs from blood, obtained 14 to 15 days before vaccination. These receptors were obtained from a man aged 50-59 years who received an inactivated influenza vaccine. Both conserved end residues are trimmed from each CDR3. Fields, in order: V gene, D gene, CDR3 length, CDR3 protein. A D gene is named only where the DNA matches it firmly.

TRBV10-3 | TRBD2 | 17 | AISEQSISSGGGQETQY
TRBV9 | TRBD1 | 14 | ASSRTQGAHTGELF
TRBV7-2 | TRBD2 | 13 | ASSFQLAGVETQY
TRBV20-1 | . | 10 | SASRGVNEQF
TRBV29-1 | TRBD2 | 14 | SVEGGTSGIYNEQF
TRBV7-9 | TRBD1 | 13 | ASSGGQGASYEQY
TRBV7-9 | TRBD1 | 15 | ASSLTSDRGPHRGYT
TRBV4-2 | . | 11 | ASSQSGREELF
TRBV20-1 | TRBD2 | 21 | SARDHLGMVTSGRILAKNIQY
TRBV6-2/TRBV6-3 | TRBD2 | 13 | ASSYPTSGSYEQY
TRBV3-1 | TRBD2 | 14 | ASKTSGGHRNNEQF
TRBV20-1 | . | 9 | SARVLSEQY
TRBV15 | . | 11 | ATSRDRGETQY
TRBV20-1 | . | 10 | SATGAYNEQF
TRBV2 | . | 13 | ASRGVTEVGTEAF
TRBV2 | TRBD1 | 12 | ASSLDRRTYEQY
TRBV4-3 | . | 13 | ASSQEGRYTDTQY
TRBV4-3 | TRBD1 | 13 | ASSLDRGRAEKLF
TRBV20-1 | . | 11 | SALGSSTDTQY
TRBV12-3/TRBV12-4 | . | 11 | ASGRTNQETQY
TRBV6-5 | . | 12 | ASSYDPDKVMSR
TRBV19 | . | 12 | ASTPGLRSYEQY
TRBV12-3/TRBV12-4 | TRBD2 | 11 | ASSLLAGVEQY
TRBV3-1 | . | 13 | ASSQGPGGYQPQH
TRBV24-1 | TRBD2 | 11 | ATSDSGTRIQY
TRBV18 | . | 13 | ASSLLGGANTEAF
TRBV7-3 | TRBD2 | 13 | ASSVGLAGETEQF
TRBV29-1 | TRBD1 | 13 | SVIRGYTSTDTQY
TRBV2 | TRBD1 | 11 | ASRETGGAGQY
TRBV2 | . | 15 | ASSEALGLVGTGELF
TRBV7-2 | . | 9 | ASSLIVDYT
TRBV7-9 | TRBD1 | 13 | ASSLGLGQGFGYT
TRBV4-1 | TRBD2 | 16 | ASSHGTSGRGNTGELF
TRBV20-1 | . | 12 | SARGSSYNSPLH
TRBV10-3 | TRBD1 | 13 | AISRGQGEHYGYT
TRBV14 | . | 13 | ASSQWNRIDYEQY
TRBV5-5 | TRBD1 | 13 | ASSWGTGDNSPLH
TRBV4-1 | . | 11 | ASSLSTYNEQF
TRBV7-9 | . | 11 | ASRYDPYNEQF
TRBV6-1 | . | 10 | ASSEQPLEQY
TRBV29-1 | . | 9 | SGEDGNIQY
TRBV7-9 | . | 14 | ASSPQGGDSYNEQF
TRBV6-6 | . | 10 | ASRDFNEKLF
TRBV11-2 | TRBD2 | 16 | ASSPRLAGVGGTDTQY
TRBV29-1 | . | 11 | SVEGESGNTIY
TRBV20-1 | TRBD1 | 12 | SASVGTGGAGQF
TRBV15 | TRBD2 | 14 | ATSGPGLAVYNEQF